This T cell receptor (beta chain) was identified during a study of shared clonotypes between healthy human individuals. The CDR3 has 11 residues. V lost 7 bases, J lost 9 bases, and 10 bases lay in between. Germline V gene data show CDR1 as MNHNS and CDR2 as SASEGT. Generated by immunoSEQ multiplex PCR, the TCRdb table keeps only in-frame clones and is missing some. This table has fewer than 1.8 million clones, approximately 98.5% appearing once. Study findings and constraints: Sampling covered blood only; tissue repertoires likely differ. Naive CD4 clonotypes overlapped across several donors at about 5.3%.

A note on this clone: The antigen remains unidentified.

The receptor comes from a man aged 30 to 45 in good health. Sequencing used naive CD4+ T cells sorted from blood. The subset here: CD45RA+ positively selected. The chain employs TRBV6-1 and TRBJ2-1, with unresolved D. CDR3 bases: TGTGCCAGCACCGACTCTTTTGAGCAGTTCTTC. Amino acid sequence: CASTDSFEQFF.